The clone carrying this T cell receptor beta chain was counted at least ten times. The ends were cut back, 6 bases at V and 4 bases at J, with 12 bases in the middle. The CDR3 extends over 13 amino acids. Germline lookup yields CDR1 WNHNN and CDR2 SYGVQD (reference sequence). This sample is drawn from a study of CD8+CD57+ T cells in acquired aplastic anemia. For the study at large: Sorted CD4+ and CD8+ cells gave an average of about 3 ug of DNA.

Using genomic DNA as the template, TCR beta VDJ and CDR3 profiling was carried out. TCRdb ran MiXCR on the reads and lists one entry per CDR3 protein. This sample has 150,000 or so distinct CDR3 sequences, with around 60% found just once. The sample taken for sequencing was sorted CD4+, CD8+, or CD8+CD57+ T cells (not recorded which) from PBMCs. The chain combines TRBV10-1 with TRBJ1-1; perhaps TRBD1 as D (6 bases). This clonotype was obtained from a human donor in good health. The CDR3 bases are TGCGCCAGCAGCCTCGGACAGCCCACTGAAGCTTTCTTT. It translates to CASSLGQPTEAFF.